Reported below is one T cell receptor beta chain. This entry belongs to a study of blood T cell repertoires in COVID-19. Between the trimmed V and J ends, which lost 0 bases and 4 bases, there was a span of 15 bases. The V gene's germline CDR1 is SGHDN and CDR2 FVKESK. CDR3 length: 16 amino acids. Libraries were prepared by immunoSEQ multiplex PCR; TCRdb keeps only in-frame clonotypes and omits some of them. The profile shows tens of thousands of clones, almost 85% of them singletons. The rearrangement links TRBV14 to TRBJ1-1; D is perhaps TRBD1 (5 bases). The sequencing sample was made of peripheral blood. This receptor was identified in a man in his sixties with acute or convalescent COVID-19. DNA for the CDR3: TGTGCCAGCAGCCAAGATGTGGCGGCAGGGCTCACTGAAGCTTTCTTT. Translated, it gives CASSQDVAAGLTEAFF.